This entry lists 23 T cell receptor beta chains sequenced from one sample in a study of blood T cell repertoires in COVID-19. Libraries were prepared by immunoSEQ multiplex PCR; TCRdb keeps only in-frame clonotypes and omits some of them. The table records a few hundred thousand clones, 80% to 90% of them present only once. Sample: peripheral blood. The receptors here all came from a man aged 50 or older with acute or convalescent COVID-19.

The chain carries TRBV7-2 and TRBJ1-2; no firm D call. Germline lookup yields CDR1 SGHTA and CDR2 FQGNSA. The CDR3 covers 12 residues. Trimming removed 3 bases from V and 4 bases from J, with 6 bases in between. The CDR3, as DNA: TGTGCCAGCAGCTTTTCTTCCTATGGCTACACCTTC. This gives the protein CASSFSSYGYTF. Based on the CDR3 plus reference TRBV7-2 and TRBJ1-2, the full variable domain is GAGVSQSPSNKVTEKGKDVELRCDPISGHTALYWYRQSLGQGLEFLIYFQGNSAPDKSGLPSDRFSAERTGGSVSTLTIQRTQQEDSAVYLCASSFSSYGYTFGSGTRLTVV.

A single count supports this clone. The genes are TRBV5-5 and TRBJ1-1; 7 bases fit TRBD1. The germline V gene encodes CDR1 SGHKS and CDR2 YYEKEE (reference sequence). V shed 5 bases and J 1 base; nucleotides not matched to a gene: 5. CDR3 size: 14 residues. CDR3 protein: CASSIQGTNTEAFF. The CDR3, as DNA: TGTGCCAGCAGTATACAGGGGACGAACACTGAAGCTTTCTTT.

The chain carries TRBV11-3 and TRBJ2-7; TRBD1 is a possible D gene (6 bases). With 3 bases removed from V and 0 bases from J, the gap between germline ends came to 9 bases. Germline lookup yields CDR1 SGHNT and CDR2 YENEEA. This CDR3 is built from 14 residues. CDR3 amino acids: CASSFTGSSYEQYF. The DNA of the CDR3 is TGTGCCAGCAGCTTCACAGGGAGCTCCTACGAGCAGTACTTC.

This rearrangement joins TRBV5-1 to TRBJ2-1, with 7 bases aligning to TRBD1. This CDR3 is built from 14 residues. The J segment lost 5 bases and the V segment lost 4 bases, leaving 6 bases of the junction unmatched. Germline lookup yields CDR1 SGHRS and CDR2 YFSETQ. This CDR3 reads CASSTQTGNNEQFF. The CDR3 nucleotides read TGCGCCAGCAGCACTCAGACAGGGAACAATGAGCAGTTCTTC.

The rearrangement joins TRBV9 to TRBJ1-1, with 10 bases lining up with TRBD1. Germline V gene lookup returns CDR1 SGDLS and CDR2 YYNGEE. Trimming at V came to 1 base and at J to 4 bases, leaving 7 bases not matched to a gene. This CDR3 has 16 amino acids. The CDR3 sequence is CASSVKSRTGGTEAFF. In nucleotides, the CDR3 is TGTGCCAGCAGCGTAAAGTCAAGGACAGGGGGCACTGAAGCTTTCTTT.

The rearrangement links TRBV6-5 to TRBJ2-7, with D unclear. Deletions cut 8 bases from V and 3 bases from J, with 5 bases between. The CDR3 length is 10 residues. CDR1 is MNHEY, CDR2 SVGAGI, per germline. The CDR3 DNA is TGTGCCAGCCGCGACTACGAGCAGTACTTC. This translates into CASRDYEQYF.

At least ten counts were recorded for this clone. The chain links TRBV11-2 to TRBJ2-7; 7 bases map to TRBD1. Germline V gene data show CDR1 as SGHAT and CDR2 as FQNNGV. V trimming: 5 bases; J trimming: 4 bases; junction bases outside the gene matches: 11. This CDR3 spans 15 amino acids. The CDR3 region is CASSLGRGQKYEQYF. The CDR3 bases are TGTGCCAGCAGCCTAGGCCGGGGACAGAAATACGAGCAGTACTTC.

The chain recombines TRBV5-1 with TRBJ1-3; TRBD1 matches 11 bases. Germline V gives CDR1 SGHRS, CDR2 YFSETQ. Trimming at V came to 3 bases and at J to 8 bases, leaving 10 bases not matched to a gene. The CDR3 totals 16 residues. CDR3 in DNA: TGCGCCAGCAGCTCACGACCGGGACAGGGGGTTGACACCATATATTTT. The encoded protein is CASSSRPGQGVDTIYF.

There are a few counts of this clone. This chain's CDR3 is CASSSHRTGRKGSGYTF. For the CDR3, the DNA is TGTGCCAGCAGCTCCCACCGGACAGGTCGTAAGGGAAGTGGCTACACCTTC. The rearrangement links TRBV11-2 to TRBJ1-2, with 7 bases identical to TRBD1. The germline CDR1 and CDR2 sequences are SGHAT and FQNNGV. The J segment lost 7 bases and the V segment lost 4 bases, leaving 18 bases of the junction unmatched. This CDR3 is built from 17 residues.

The J gene is TRBJ2-2, the V gene TRBV18; unclear D gene. V lost 2 bases to trimming and J lost 0 bases, with 10 bases between them. CDR1 is KGHSH, CDR2 LQKENI, per germline. The CDR3 runs 16 residues. The CDR3 sequence: CASSPYGSANTGELFF. In nucleotides, the CDR3 is TGTGCCAGCTCACCATACGGCAGCGCGAACACCGGGGAGCTGTTTTTT.

This clone has just a few counts. J is TRBJ2-5 and V is TRBV19; 8 positions match TRBD1. With V trimmed by 5 bases and J by 5 bases, 13 bases remained unmatched. CDR1 and CDR2 from the germline V gene are LNHDA and SQIVND (reference sequence). This CDR3 is built from 16 residues. The CDR3 loop is CASSEGRGRPRETQYF. For the CDR3, the DNA is TGTGCCAGTAGTGAGGGCAGGGGGCGCCCCAGGGAGACCCAGTACTTC.

The rearrangement joins TRBV7-8 to TRBJ1-5; no clear D gene. Trimming cost V 1 base and J 1 base, with 8 bases left between them. From germline, CDR1 is SGHVS and CDR2 FQNEAQ. There are 15 residues in the CDR3. The CDR3 region has the DNA TGTGCCAGCAGCTTAGTGGCGGCGAGCAATCAGCCCCAGCATTTT. It translates to CASSLVAASNQPQHF.

V is TRBV19 and J is TRBJ2-7, with D perhaps matching TRBD2 (6 bases). V shed 6 bases and J shed 0 bases, with 15 bases lying between them. Germline CDR1 is LNHDA and CDR2 is SQIVND (reference sequence). This CDR3 spans 15 amino acids. The CDR3 DNA reads TGTGCCAGTAGGACCAGGAGGGGCGGCTCCTACGAGCAGTACTTC. It specifies CASRTRRGGSYEQYF.

This chain uses TRBV11-2 with TRBJ2-4; no definite D call. CDR1 is SGHAT, CDR2 FQNNGV, per germline. Trimming took 1 base from V and 5 from J, leaving 6 bases between them. This CDR3 comprises 13 residues. The CDR3 region has the DNA TGTGCCAGCAGCTTAGGCCAGGAAAACATTCAGTACTTC. Protein sequence: CASSLGQENIQYF.

This chain connects TRBV18 to TRBJ1-2; D may be TRBD1 (5 bases). In germline, CDR1 is KGHSH, CDR2 LQKENI. With 4 bases removed from V and 0 bases from J, the gap between germline ends came to 15 bases. The CDR3 sequence is 16 residues long. The CDR3 region has the DNA TGTGCCAGCTCACTTCTCGACAGCCCCGCTAACTATGGCTACACCTTC. Protein product: CASSLLDSPANYGYTF.

Only one count was recorded for this clone. Other DNA variants within this sample encode the same CDR3. This chain connects TRBV3-1 (or the pseudogene TRBV3-2) to TRBJ1-5; D perhaps matches TRBD1 (5 bases). V dropped 0 bases and J dropped 6 bases, with 6 bases sitting between them. The germline gives CDR1 LGHDT, CDR2 YNNKEL (reference sequence). The CDR3 is 13 residues long. CDR3: CASSQDRGQPQHF. The CDR3 nucleotides read TGTGCCAGCAGCCAAGATAGGGGTCAGCCCCAGCATTTT.

This clone was recorded only once. V usage is TRBV2 and J usage is TRBJ1-5; D is possibly TRBD1 (5 bases). The CDR3 is 14 amino acids. Germline CDR1 is SNHLY and CDR2 is FYNNEI. The V gene lost 2 bases and the J gene lost 7 bases, with 12 bases spanning the gap. CDR3 in amino acids: CASSERIGEQPQHF. The CDR3 bases are TGTGCCAGCAGTGAACGGATAGGGGAACAGCCCCAGCATTTT.

The CDR3 loop is CASSSRGLARETQYF. CDR3 nucleotide sequence: TGTGCCAGCAGCTCGAGGGGTCTAGCGAGGGAGACCCAGTACTTC. The gene calls are TRBV5-4 and TRBJ2-5; the D gene is possibly TRBD2 (6 bases). V gave up 3 bases and J gave up 5 bases, with 17 bases separating them. The CDR3 sequence is 15 residues long. Germline CDR1 is SGHNT and CDR2 is YYREEE (reference sequence).

As for this clone: Other DNA sequences in this sample translate to the same CDR3. The rearrangement uses TRBV12-3 or TRBV12-4 and TRBJ1-2; D perhaps matches TRBD1 (6 bases). The V end lost 3 bases, the J end lost 5 bases, and 10 bases lay between the germline ends. The CDR3 extends over 13 amino acids. The CDR3 coding sequence is TGTGCCAGCAGTTTGGGGCAGGGGTATGGCTACACCTTC. This gives the protein CASSLGQGYGYTF.

This chain joins TRBV5-1 and TRBJ2-3; 11 bases align to TRBD1. The CDR3 is made up of 15 amino acids. The germline CDR1 and CDR2 sequences are SGHRS and YFSETQ. J was trimmed by 5 bases and V by 5 bases; bases with no gene match: 7. For the CDR3, the DNA is TGCGCCAGCAGTTATGGACAGGGGGCCCGAGATACGCAGTATTTT. Amino acid sequence: CASSYGQGARDTQYF.

This clone was seen a single time. The V gene is TRBV3-1 (or the pseudogene TRBV3-2), the J gene TRBJ1-6; TRBD1 matches 7 bases. Germline assignment: CDR1 LGHDT and CDR2 YNNKEL (reference sequence). The trim removed 4 bases at V and 6 bases at J, leaving 6 bases unmatched. This CDR3 spans 15 amino acids. CDR3 bases: TGTGCCAGCAGCCCTATGACAGGGAGTAATTCACCCCTCCACTTT. Its translation is CASSPMTGSNSPLHF.

The CDR3, as DNA: TGTGCCAGCAGTTCGGACCCGTTGGGGGGGACTGAAGCTTTCTTT. This sequence encodes CASSSDPLGGTEAFF. The gene calls are TRBV7-9 and TRBJ1-1, with D possibly matching TRBD1 (5 bases). The V gene's germline CDR1 is SEHNR and CDR2 FQNEAQ (reference sequence). Trimming left V 6 bases short and J 5 bases short, with 19 bases between. The CDR3 consists of 15 residues.

This chain links TRBV15 with TRBJ2-5; D is perhaps TRBD1 (5 bases). CDR1 and CDR2 (germline): LNHNV, YYDKDF (reference sequence). CDR3 length: 15 residues. Trimming removed 0 bases from V and 1 base from J, with 9 bases in between. This CDR3 is CATSRDRDSQETQYF. For the CDR3, the DNA is TGTGCCACCAGCAGAGATCGAGACAGCCAAGAGACCCAGTACTTC.